This T cell receptor (beta chain) comes out of a study of blood T cells in healthy people across ages (dated by TCRdb to the mid-2010s). With regard to the full study: In model experiments, template switching captured about one uniquely barcoded TCR beta cDNA molecule for every two T cells. To avoid experimental bias, donors of different ages were randomly spread across the sequencing lanes. Using the same blood draw, the study looked at two additional independent replicas of 1 million unique cDNA reads for two donors, one aged 18 to 29 and the other aged 80 or older. To track age-related changes in TCR beta repertoire diversity, the study relied on deep sequencing normalized with unique cDNA molecular identifiers. Four age groups were formed from the donors: young (average 16 years), middle-aged (around 37), aged (approximately 60) and long-lived (around 80). Findings and caveats that apply to the study as a whole: Because the CMV infection status of the donors was unknown, age-related changes in expanded clonotypes may potentially have been confounded. A strong correlation was found between observed TCR beta diversity and the percentage of naive T cells measured by flow cytometry. As age increased, observed TCR beta diversity per million T cells dropped in a roughly linear way, and a significant reduction was already evident by age about 36. Because profiling used bulk unsorted PBMCs, naive and antigen-experienced compartments could not be compared conclusively. Estimates of total diversity based on one million sequenced T cells were regarded as lower bounds and as underestimates. Compared with the aged group, the long-lived group had more naive CD4+ T cells, fewer expanded clones and increased TCR diversity, suggesting age selection.

From its cysteine to its phenylalanine, the CDR3 spans 10 amino acids. The read is trimmed to its CDR3 DNA, 30 bases read in frame from base 1. Taken from the germline V gene (reference sequence), the CDR1 and CDR2 loops are DFQATT and SNEGSKA. Cut back by 4 bases and 6 bases, the V and J ends lie 6 bases apart. With respect to this clonotype: Its antigen is still unknown. Base qualities are not recorded, but no much larger clone differs from it by a single base.

The donors were under 40 Caucasian individuals from Russia, aged roughly 6 to 100 years, who were systemically healthy. Approximately 9.3 milliliters of peripheral blood were drawn from each donor into EDTA-treated Vacutainer tubes. Ficoll-Paque density-gradient centrifugation was used to isolate PBMCs, with at least 6.5 million per sample. Total RNA was extracted from PBMCs with Trizol reagent, with at least 5.5 micrograms obtained per sample. For every donor, an aliquot of PBMCs went through flow cytometry to measure the percentages of naive CD45RAhigh/CD27high T cells. Libraries were made using 5' RACE. Sequencing relied on an Illumina HiSeq 2500. A second PCR of about 7 to 12 cycles was run with a J-beta primer mix and a sample-barcoded 5' primer. Each TCR beta cDNA molecule received a unique molecular identifier from a template-switch 5' adaptor carrying 12 random nucleotides. Each sample yielded at least 2.5 million CDR3-containing paired-end reads. The Mint cDNA synthesis kit, primed by a TRBC-specific oligonucleotide, was used to synthesize first-strand cDNA from all RNA. Following uracil-DNA glycosylase treatment, a first 18-cycle PCR with universal primers M1SS and BC2_uni_R was performed on all cDNA. As for the original processing: Each sample was normalized by randomly selecting 1 million high-quality reads, each carrying a distinct molecular identifier. Instead of being binned into consensus sequences, reads that shared molecular identifiers were thrown out. CDR3 identification, clonotype clustering and error correction used MiTCR with a Q25 quality threshold and the strictest error-elimination algorithm. A nonparametric unseen species model with Euler transformation was used to estimate lower-bound total TCR beta diversity. TCRdb redid the processing of the public reads, applying fastp at Q25 and MiXCR, and retained in-frame beta chains. CDR3 protein sequences are deduplicated, and each keeps its most common genes and DNA. The V and J calls here are based on TCRdb, not the publication. This sample holds hundreds of thousands of distinct CDR3 sequences; roughly 48% were observed only once. The ten top clones hold around 15% of the sample.

Sequenced input: blood. The origin of this receptor is a man aged 25 to 40 in good health. The chain uses TRBV20-1 and TRBJ1-2; confidence is insufficient to name the D gene. The DNA sequence is as follows: TGCAGTGCTATTAGTGATGGCTACACCTTC. It codes for CSAISDGYTF.